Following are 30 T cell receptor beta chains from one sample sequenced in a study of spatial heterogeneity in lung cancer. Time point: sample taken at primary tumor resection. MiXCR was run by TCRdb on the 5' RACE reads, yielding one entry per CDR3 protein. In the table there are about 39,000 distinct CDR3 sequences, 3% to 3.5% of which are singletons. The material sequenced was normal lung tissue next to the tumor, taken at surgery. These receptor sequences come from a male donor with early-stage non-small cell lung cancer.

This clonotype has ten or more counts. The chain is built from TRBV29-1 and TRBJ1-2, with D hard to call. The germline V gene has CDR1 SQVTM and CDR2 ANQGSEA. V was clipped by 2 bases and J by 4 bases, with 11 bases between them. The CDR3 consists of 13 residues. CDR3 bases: TGCAGCGTTGAAACTGGCAGCTTCTATGGCTACACCTTC. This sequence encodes CSVETGSFYGYTF.

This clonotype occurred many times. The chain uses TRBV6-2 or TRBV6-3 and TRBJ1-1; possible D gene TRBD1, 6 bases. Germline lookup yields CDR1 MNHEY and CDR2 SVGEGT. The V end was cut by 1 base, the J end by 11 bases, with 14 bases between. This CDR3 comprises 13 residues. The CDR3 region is CASSYFTGLTAFF. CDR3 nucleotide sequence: TGTGCCAGCAGTTACTTCACAGGGTTAACCGCTTTCTTT.

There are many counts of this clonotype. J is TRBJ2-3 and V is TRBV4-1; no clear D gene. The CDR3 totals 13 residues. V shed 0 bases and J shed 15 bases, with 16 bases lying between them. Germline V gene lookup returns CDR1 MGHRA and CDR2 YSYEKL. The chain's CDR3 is CASSQDRGTLGYF. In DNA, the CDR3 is TGCGCCAGCAGCCAAGATCGTGGCACCTTAGGTTATTTT.

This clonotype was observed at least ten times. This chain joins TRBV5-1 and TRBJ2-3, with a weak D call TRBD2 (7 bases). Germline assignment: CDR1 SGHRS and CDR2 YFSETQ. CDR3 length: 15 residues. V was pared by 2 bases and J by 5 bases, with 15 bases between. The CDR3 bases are TGCGCCAGCAGCTTTAGGGGGGGCGGTGGAGATACGCAGTATTTT. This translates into CASSFRGGGGDTQYF.

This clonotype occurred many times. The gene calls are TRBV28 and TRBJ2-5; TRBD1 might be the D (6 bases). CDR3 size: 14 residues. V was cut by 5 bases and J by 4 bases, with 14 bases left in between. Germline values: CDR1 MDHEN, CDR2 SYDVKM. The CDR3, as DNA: TGTGCCAGCAGTGATGGACAGTTGAGAGAGACCCAGTACTTC. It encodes CASSDGQLRETQYF. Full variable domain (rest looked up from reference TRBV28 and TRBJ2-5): DVKVTQSSRYLVKRTGEKVFLECVQDMDHENMFWYRQDPGLGLRLIYFSYDVKMKEKGDIPEGYSVSREKKERFSLILESASTNQTSMYLCASSDGQLRETQYFGPGTRLLVL.

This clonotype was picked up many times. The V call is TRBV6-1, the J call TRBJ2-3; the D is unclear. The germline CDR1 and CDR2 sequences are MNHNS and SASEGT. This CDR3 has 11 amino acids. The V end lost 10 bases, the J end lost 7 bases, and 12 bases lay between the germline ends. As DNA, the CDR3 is TGTGCCACCGGATTCGGTTATACGCAGTATTTT. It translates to CATGFGYTQYF.

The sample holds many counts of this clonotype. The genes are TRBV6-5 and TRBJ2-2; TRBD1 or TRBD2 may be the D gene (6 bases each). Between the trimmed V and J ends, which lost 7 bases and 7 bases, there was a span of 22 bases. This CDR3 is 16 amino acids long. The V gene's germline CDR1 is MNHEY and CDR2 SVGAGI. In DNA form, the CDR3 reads TGTGCCAGCAAGGGGGGCGTAGGTAGCTCGTACGGGGAGCTGTTTTTT. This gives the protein CASKGGVGSSYGELFF.

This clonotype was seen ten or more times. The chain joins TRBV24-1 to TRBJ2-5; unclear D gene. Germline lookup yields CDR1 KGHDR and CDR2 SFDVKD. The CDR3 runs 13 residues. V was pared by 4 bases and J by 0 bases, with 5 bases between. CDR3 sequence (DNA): TGTGCCACCAGTGACCCGAACCAAGAGACCCAGTACTTC. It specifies CATSDPNQETQYF.

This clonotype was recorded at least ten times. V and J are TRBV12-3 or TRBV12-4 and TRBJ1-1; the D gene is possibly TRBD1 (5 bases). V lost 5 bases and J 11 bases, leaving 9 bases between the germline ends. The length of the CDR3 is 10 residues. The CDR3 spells CASSRQMAFF. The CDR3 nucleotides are TGTGCCAGCAGTAGACAGATGGCTTTCTTT.

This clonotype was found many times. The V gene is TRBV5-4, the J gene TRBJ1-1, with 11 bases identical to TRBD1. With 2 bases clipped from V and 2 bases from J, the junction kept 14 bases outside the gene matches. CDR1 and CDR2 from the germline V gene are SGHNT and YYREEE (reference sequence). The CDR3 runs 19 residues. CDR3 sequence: CASSFGPFPGTGGNTEAFF. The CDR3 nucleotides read TGTGCCAGCAGCTTTGGGCCCTTCCCAGGGACAGGGGGTAACACTGAAGCTTTCTTT.

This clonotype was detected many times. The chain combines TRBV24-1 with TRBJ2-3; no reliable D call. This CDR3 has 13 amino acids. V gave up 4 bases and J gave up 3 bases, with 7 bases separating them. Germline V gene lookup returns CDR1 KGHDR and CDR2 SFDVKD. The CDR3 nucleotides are TGTGCCACCAGTGAACCCGGGACAGATACGCAGTATTTT. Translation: CATSEPGTDTQYF.

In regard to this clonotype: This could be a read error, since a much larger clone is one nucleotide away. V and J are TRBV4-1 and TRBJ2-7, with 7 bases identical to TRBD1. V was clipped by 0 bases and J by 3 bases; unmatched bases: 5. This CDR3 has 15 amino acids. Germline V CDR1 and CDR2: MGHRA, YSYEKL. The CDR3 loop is CASSQDRDRGYEQYF. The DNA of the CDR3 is TGCGCCAGCAGCCAAGACCGGGACAGAGGCTACGAGCAGTACTTC.

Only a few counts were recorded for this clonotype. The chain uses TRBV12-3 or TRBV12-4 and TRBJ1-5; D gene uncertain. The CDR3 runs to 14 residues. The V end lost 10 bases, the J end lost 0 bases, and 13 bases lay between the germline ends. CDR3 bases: TGTGCCACTTCGATCGACGGTAGCAATCAGCCCCAGCATTTT. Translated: CATSIDGSNQPQHF.

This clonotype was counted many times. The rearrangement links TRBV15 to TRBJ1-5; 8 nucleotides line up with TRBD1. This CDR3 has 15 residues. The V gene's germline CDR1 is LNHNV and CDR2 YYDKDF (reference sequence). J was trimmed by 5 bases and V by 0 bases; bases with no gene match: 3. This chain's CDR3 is CATSREVTGDQPQHF. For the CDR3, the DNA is TGTGCCACCAGCAGAGAAGTGACAGGGGATCAGCCCCAGCATTTT.

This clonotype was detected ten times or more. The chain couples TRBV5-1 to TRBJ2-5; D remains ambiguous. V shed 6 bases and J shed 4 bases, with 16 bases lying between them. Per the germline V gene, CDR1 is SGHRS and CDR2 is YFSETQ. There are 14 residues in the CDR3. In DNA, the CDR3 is TGCGCCAGCACCGCTGGGTCCTCCCCAGAGACCCAGTACTTC. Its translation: CASTAGSSPETQYF.

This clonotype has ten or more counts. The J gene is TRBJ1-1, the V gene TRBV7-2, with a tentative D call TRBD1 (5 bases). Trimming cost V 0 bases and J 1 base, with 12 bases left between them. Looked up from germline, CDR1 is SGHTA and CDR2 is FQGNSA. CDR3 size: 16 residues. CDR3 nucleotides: TGTGCCAGCAGCTTAGCGTTCGGCAGGGAGAACACTGAAGCTTTCTTT. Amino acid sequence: CASSLAFGRENTEAFF.

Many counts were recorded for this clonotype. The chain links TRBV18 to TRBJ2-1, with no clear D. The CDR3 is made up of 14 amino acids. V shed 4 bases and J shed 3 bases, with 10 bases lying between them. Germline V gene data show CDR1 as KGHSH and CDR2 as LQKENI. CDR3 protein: CASSLSSSYNEQFF. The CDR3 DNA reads TGTGCCAGCTCACTGTCTTCTAGCTACAATGAGCAGTTCTTC.

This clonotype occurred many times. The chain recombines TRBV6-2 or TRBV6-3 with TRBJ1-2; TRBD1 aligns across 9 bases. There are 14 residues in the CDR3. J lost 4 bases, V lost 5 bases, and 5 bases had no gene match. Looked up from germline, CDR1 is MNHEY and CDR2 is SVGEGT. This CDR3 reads CASSQQGAAYGYTF. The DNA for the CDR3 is TGTGCCAGCAGTCAACAGGGGGCGGCCTATGGCTACACCTTC.

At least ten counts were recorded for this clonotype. CDR3 nucleotide sequence: TGTGCCATCAGTGAGTCATCGGGGACAGGACTATACAATGAGCAGTTCTTC. Encoded protein: CAISESSGTGLYNEQFF. The chain is built from TRBV10-3 and TRBJ2-1; 8 bases line up with TRBD1. J lost 4 bases, V lost 0 bases, and 8 bases had no gene match. The CDR3 consists of 17 residues. The V gene's germline CDR1 is ENHRY and CDR2 SYGVKD.

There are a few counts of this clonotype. CDR3: CASSYRVTNEKLFF. CDR3 bases: TGTGCCAGCAGCTACAGGGTCACTAATGAAAAACTGTTTTTT. J is TRBJ1-4 and V is TRBV6-1; D might be TRBD1 (6 bases). The CDR3 length is 14 residues. V lost 6 bases, J lost 2 bases, and 10 bases lay in between. The germline V gene encodes CDR1 MNHNS and CDR2 SASEGT.

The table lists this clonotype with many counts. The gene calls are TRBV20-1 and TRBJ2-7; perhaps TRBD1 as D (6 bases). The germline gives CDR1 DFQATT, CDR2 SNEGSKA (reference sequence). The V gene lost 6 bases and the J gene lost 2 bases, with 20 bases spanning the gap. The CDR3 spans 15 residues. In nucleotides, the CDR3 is TGCAGTGCCAAGGGACACCCAGCATTTGCCTACGAGCAGTACTTC. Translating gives CSAKGHPAFAYEQYF.

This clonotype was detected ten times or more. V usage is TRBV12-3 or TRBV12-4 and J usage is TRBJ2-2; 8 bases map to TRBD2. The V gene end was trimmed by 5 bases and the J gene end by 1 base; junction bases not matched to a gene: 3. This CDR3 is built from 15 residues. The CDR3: CASSVSGRNTGELFF. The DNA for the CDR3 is TGTGCCAGCAGTGTAAGCGGGAGGAACACCGGGGAGCTGTTTTTT.

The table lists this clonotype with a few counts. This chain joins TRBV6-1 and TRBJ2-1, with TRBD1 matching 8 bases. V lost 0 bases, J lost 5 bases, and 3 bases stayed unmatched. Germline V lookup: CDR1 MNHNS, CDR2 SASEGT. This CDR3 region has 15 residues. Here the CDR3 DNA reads TGTGCCAGCAGTGAAGCCAGGGGGCGGAACAATGAGCAGTTCTTC. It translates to CASSEARGRNNEQFF.

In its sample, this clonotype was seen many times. CDR3 protein: CSAGTGGRTYNEQFF. Written as DNA, the CDR3 is TGCAGCGCCGGAACAGGGGGAAGAACCTACAATGAGCAGTTCTTC. This chain links TRBV29-1 with TRBJ2-1; 8 nucleotides line up with TRBD1. From germline, CDR1 is SQVTM and CDR2 ANQGSEA. CDR3 length equals 15 residues. V was clipped by 7 bases and J by 2 bases; unmatched bases: 10.

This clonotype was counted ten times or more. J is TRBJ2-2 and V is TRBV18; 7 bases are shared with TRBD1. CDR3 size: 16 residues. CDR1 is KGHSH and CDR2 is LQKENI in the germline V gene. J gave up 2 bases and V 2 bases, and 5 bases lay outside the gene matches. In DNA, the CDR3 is TGTGCCAGCTCACCAATGGACAGGACAAACACCGGGGAGCTGTTTTTT. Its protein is CASSPMDRTNTGELFF.

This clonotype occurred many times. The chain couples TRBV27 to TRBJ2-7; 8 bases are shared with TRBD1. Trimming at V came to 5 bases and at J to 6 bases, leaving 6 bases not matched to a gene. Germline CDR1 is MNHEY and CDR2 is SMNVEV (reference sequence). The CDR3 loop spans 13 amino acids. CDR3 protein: CASSPRTGFEQYF. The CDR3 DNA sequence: TGTGCCAGCAGTCCCCGGACAGGGTTCGAGCAGTACTTC.

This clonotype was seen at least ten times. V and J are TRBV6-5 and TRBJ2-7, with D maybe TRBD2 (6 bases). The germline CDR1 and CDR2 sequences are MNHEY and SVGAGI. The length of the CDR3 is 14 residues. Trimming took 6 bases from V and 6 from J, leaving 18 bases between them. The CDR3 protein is CASRLLALSLEQYF. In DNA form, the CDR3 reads TGTGCCAGCAGGCTACTAGCCTTATCCCTCGAGCAGTACTTC.

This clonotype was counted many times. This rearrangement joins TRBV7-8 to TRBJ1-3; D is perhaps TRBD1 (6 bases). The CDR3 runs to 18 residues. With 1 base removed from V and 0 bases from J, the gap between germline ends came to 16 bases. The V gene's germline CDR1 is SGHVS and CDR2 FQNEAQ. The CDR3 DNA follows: TGTGCCAGCAGCTTAGTTCCTCCGGGACAAAGCTCTGGAAACACCATATATTTT. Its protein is CASSLVPPGQSSGNTIYF.

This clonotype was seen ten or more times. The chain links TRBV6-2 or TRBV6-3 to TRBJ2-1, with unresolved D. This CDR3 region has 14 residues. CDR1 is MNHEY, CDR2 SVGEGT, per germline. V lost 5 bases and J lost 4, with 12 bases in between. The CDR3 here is CASSHDLYYNEQFF. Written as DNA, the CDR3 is TGTGCCAGCAGTCATGACCTGTATTACAATGAGCAGTTCTTC.

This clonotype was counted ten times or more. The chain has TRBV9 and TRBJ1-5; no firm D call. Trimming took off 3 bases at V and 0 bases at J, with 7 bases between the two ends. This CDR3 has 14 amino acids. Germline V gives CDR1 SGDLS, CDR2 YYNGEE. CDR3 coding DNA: TGTGCCAGCAGCGCGATGGATAGCAATCAGCCCCAGCATTTT. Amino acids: CASSAMDSNQPQHF.